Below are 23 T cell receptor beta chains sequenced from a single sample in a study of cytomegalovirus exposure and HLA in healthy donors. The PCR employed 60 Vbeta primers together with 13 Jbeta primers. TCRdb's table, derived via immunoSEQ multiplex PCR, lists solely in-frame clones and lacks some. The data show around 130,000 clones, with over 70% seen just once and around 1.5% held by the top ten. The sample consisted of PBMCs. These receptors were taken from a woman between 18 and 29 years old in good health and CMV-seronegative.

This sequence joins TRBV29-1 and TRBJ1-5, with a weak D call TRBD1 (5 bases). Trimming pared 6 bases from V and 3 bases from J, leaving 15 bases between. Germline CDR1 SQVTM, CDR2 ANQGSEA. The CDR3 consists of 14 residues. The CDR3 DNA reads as TGCAGCGTCCGCGGGGCCAGGGACAATCAGCCCCAGCATTTT. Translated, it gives CSVRGARDNQPQHF.

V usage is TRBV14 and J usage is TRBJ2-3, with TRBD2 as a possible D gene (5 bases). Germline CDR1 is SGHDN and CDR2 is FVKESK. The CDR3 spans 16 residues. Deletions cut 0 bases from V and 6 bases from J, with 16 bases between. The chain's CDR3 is CASSQDWAGQTDTQYF. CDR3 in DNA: TGTGCCAGCAGCCAAGATTGGGCGGGCCAAACCGATACGCAGTATTTT.

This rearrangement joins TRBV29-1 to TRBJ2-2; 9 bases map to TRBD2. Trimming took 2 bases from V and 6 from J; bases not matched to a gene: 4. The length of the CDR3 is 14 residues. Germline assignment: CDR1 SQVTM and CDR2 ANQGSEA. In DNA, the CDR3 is TGCAGCGTTGAACGGCGGGAGGGCCCCGGGGAGCTGTTTTTT. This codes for CSVERREGPGELFF.

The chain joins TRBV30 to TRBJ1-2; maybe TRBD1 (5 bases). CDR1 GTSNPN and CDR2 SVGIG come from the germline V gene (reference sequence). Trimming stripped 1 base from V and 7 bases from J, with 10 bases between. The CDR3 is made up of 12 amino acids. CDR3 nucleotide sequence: TGTGCCTGGAGTGGGGGGGACCCTGGCTACACCTTC. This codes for CAWSGGDPGYTF.

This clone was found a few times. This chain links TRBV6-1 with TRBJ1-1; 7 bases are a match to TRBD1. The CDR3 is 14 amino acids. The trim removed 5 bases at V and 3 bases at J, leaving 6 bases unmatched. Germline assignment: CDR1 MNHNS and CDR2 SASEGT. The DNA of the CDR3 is TGTGCCAGCAGTAAAACAGGGGTCTACACTGAAGCTTTCTTT. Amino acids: CASSKTGVYTEAFF.

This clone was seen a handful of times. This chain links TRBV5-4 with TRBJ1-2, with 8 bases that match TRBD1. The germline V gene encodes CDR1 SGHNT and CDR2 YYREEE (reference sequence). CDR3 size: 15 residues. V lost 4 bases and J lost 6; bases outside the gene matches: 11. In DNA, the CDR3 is TGTGCCAGCAGCCAACAGGTGGACAGGGCTCATGGCTACACCTTC. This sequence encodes CASSQQVDRAHGYTF.

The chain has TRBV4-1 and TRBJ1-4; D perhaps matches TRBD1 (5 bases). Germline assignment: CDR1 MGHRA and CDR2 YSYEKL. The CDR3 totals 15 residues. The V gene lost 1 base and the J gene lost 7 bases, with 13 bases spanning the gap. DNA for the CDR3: TGCGCCAGCAGCCAAGTCGGGGGACCCTTTGAAAAACTGTTTTTT. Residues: CASSQVGGPFEKLFF.

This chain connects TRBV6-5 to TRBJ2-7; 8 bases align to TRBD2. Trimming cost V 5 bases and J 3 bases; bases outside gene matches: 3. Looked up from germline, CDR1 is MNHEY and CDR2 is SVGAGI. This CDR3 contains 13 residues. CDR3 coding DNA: TGTGCCAGCAGTATAGCGGGAATCTACGAGCAGTACTTC. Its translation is CASSIAGIYEQYF.

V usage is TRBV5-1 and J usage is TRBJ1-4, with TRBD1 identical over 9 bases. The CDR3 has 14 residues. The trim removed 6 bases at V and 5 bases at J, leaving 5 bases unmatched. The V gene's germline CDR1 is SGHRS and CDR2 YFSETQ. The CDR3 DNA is TGCGCCAGCACCATGGACAGGGGAAATGAAAAACTGTTTTTT. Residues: CASTMDRGNEKLFF.

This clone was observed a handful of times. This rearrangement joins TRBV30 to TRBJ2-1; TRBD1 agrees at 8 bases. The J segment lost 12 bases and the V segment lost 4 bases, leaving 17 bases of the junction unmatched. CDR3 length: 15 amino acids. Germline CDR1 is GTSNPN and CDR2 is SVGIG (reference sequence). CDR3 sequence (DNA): TGTGCCTGGAATCCAGGGGGACAGGCCGTATCGGGGCAGTTCTTC. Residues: CAWNPGGQAVSGQFF.

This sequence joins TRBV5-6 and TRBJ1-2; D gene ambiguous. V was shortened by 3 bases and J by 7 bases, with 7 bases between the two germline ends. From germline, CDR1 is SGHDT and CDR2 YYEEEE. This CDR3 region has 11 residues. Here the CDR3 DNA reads TGTGCCAGCAGCTCCTCGGGTGGCTACACCTTC. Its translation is CASSSSGGYTF. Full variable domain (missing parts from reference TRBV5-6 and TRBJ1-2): DAGVTQSPTHLIKTRGQQVTLRCSPKSGHDTVSWYQQALGQGPQFIFQYYEEEERQRGNFPDRFSGHQFPNYSSELNVNALLLGDSALYLCASSSSGGYTFGSGTRLTVV.

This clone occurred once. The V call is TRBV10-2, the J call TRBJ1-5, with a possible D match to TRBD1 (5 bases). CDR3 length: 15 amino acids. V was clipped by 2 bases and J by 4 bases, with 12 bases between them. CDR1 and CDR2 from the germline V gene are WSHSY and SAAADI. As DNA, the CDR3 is TGCGCCAGCAGTGAGCTGGTAGGGGTAAATCAGCCCCAGCATTTT. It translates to CASSELVGVNQPQHF.

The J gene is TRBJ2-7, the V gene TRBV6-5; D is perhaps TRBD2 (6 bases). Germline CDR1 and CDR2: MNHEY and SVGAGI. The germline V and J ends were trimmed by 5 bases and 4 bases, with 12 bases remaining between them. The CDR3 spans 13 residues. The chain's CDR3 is CASSPGGTYEQYF. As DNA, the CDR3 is TGTGCCAGCAGTCCCGGGGGTACTTACGAGCAGTACTTC.

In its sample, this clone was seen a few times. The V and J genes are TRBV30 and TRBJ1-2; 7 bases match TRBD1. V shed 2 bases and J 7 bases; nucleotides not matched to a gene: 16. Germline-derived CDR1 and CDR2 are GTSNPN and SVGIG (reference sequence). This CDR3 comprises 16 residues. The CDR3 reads CAWSWRQGKKSSGYTF. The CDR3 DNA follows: TGTGCCTGGAGTTGGAGACAGGGAAAAAAATCTAGTGGCTACACCTTC.

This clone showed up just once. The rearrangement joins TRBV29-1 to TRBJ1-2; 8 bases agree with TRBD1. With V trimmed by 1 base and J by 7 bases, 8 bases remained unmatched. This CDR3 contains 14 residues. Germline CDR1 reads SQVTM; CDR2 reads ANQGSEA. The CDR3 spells CSVEGTGKIGGYTF. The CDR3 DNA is TGCAGCGTTGAAGGGACAGGGAAGATTGGTGGCTACACCTTC. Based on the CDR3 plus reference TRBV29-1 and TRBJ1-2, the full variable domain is SAVISQKPSRDICQRGTSLTIQCQVDSQVTMMFWYRQQPGQSLTLIATANQGSEATYESGFVIDKFPISRPNLTFSTLTVSNMSPEDSSIYLCSVEGTGKIGGYTFGSGTRLTVV.

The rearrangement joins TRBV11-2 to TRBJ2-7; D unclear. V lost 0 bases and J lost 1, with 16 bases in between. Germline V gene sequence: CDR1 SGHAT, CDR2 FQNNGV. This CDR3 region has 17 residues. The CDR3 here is CASSLDLGGGPSYEQYF. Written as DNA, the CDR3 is TGTGCCAGCAGCTTAGATCTCGGTGGCGGTCCGTCCTACGAGCAGTACTTC. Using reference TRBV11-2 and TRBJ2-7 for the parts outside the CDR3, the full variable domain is EAGVAQSPRYKIIEKRQSVAFWCNPISGHATLYWYQQILGQGPKLLIQFQNNGVVDDSQLPKDRFSAERLKGVDSTLKIQPAKLEDSAVYLCASSLDLGGGPSYEQYFGPGTRLTVT.

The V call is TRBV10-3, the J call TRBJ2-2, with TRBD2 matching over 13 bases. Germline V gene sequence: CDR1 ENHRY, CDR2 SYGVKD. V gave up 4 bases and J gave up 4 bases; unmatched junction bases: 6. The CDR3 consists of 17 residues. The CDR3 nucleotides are TGTGCCATCAGTGGGTGGACTAGCGGGAGTTTCACCGGGGAGCTGTTTTTT. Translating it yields CAISGWTSGSFTGELFF.

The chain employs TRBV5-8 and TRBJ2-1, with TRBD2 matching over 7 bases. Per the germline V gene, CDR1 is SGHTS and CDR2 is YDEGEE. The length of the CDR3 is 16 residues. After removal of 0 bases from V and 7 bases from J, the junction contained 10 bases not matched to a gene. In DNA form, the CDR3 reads TGTGCCAGCAGCTTGGCCCTACTAGCGTTGAGTAATGAGCAGTTCTTC. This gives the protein CASSLALLALSNEQFF.

The CDR3 region is CASSSGGLTRNTEAFF. DNA for the CDR3: TGTGCCAGCAGCTCCGGTGGACTCACGAGGAACACTGAAGCTTTCTTT. The chain links TRBV5-4 to TRBJ1-1; D gene uncertain. The V and J ends lost 3 bases and 1 base respectively, with 16 bases between them. CDR1 is SGHNT and CDR2 is YYREEE in the germline V gene (reference sequence). The CDR3 runs 16 residues.

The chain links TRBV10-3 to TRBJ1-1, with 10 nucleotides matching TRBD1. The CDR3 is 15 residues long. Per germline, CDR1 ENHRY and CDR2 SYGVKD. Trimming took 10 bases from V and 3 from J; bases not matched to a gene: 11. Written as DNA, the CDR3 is TGTGCCAGCCGGGACAGGGGAGATAGGTACACTGAAGCTTTCTTT. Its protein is CASRDRGDRYTEAFF.

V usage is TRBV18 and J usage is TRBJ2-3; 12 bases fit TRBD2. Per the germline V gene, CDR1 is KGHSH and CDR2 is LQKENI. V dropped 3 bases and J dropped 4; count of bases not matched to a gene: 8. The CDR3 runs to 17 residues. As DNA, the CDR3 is TGTGCCAGCTCACCTATCGGGACTAGCGGGCCGCCAGATACGCAGTATTTT. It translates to CASSPIGTSGPPDTQYF.

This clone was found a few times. Here the CDR3 DNA reads TGTGCCAGCAGCCCCCGCCAGGGGAATGCCTACAATGAGCAGTTCTTC. It is translated as CASSPRQGNAYNEQFF. The chain uses TRBV7-8 and TRBJ2-1, with D possibly TRBD1 on 6 matching bases. Germline CDR1 is SGHVS and CDR2 is FQNEAQ. The CDR3 loop spans 16 amino acids. V lost 5 bases and J 2 bases, leaving 16 bases between the germline ends. Together with reference TRBV7-8 and TRBJ2-1, the CDR3 gives the full variable domain: GAGVSQSPRYKVAKRGQDVALRCDPISGHVSLFWYQQALGQGPEFLTYFQNEAQLDKSGLPSDRFFAERPEGSVSTLKIQRTQQEDSAVYLCASSPRQGNAYNEQFFGPGTRLTVL.

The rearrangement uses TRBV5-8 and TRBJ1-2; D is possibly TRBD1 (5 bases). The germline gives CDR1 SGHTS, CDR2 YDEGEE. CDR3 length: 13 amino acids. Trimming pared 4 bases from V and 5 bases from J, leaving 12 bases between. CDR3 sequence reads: CASSLRQQYGYTF. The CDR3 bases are TGTGCCAGCAGCCTTCGACAGCAGTATGGCTACACCTTC.